The 32 T cell receptor beta chains listed next were all sequenced from one sample in a study of vaccination and CD4 T cells after COVID-19. TCRdb re-called the PCR reads through MiXCR, storing one row per CDR3 protein. The sample has some 15,000 distinct CDR3 sequences; around 66% are singletons. Sequencing used CD4+ T cells from blood, obtained after SARS-CoV-2 vaccination. Receptor source: a human donor who had recovered from COVID-19.

The chain combines TRBV6-1 with TRBJ1-1; 7 bases match TRBD1. There are 13 residues in the CDR3. V was clipped by 6 bases and J by 4 bases; unmatched bases: 5. CDR1 MNHNS and CDR2 SASEGT come from the germline V gene. CDR3 sequence (DNA): TGTGCCAGCAGGCCGACAGGGTTCACTGAAGCTTTCTTT. Amino acid sequence: CASRPTGFTEAFF.

The rearrangement uses TRBV6-5 and TRBJ1-2, with D uncertain. CDR1 MNHEY and CDR2 SVGAGI come from the germline V gene. The CDR3 contains 15 residues. The V gene lost 1 base and the J gene lost 4 bases, with 13 bases spanning the gap. CDR3 sequence: CASSYYDASGYGYTF. The CDR3 region has the DNA TGTGCCAGCAGTTACTATGACGCCTCGGGCTATGGCTACACCTTC.

The rearrangement uses TRBV20-1 and TRBJ2-1; tentative D call: TRBD2 (7 bases). The CDR3 runs 17 residues. Germline loops: CDR1 DFQATT, CDR2 SNEGSKA (reference sequence). V gave up 5 bases and J gave up 5 bases, with 25 bases separating them. Here the CDR3 reads CSAFGGGGYRIHNEQFF. The CDR3 region has the DNA TGCAGTGCTTTCGGGGGAGGGGGATATCGGATACACAATGAGCAGTTCTTC.

This clonotype showed up just once. The rearrangement uses TRBV25-1 and TRBJ2-3; TRBD2 aligns across 9 bases. In germline, CDR1 is MGHDK, CDR2 SYGVNS. The CDR3 is made up of 17 amino acids. The ends lost 4 bases at V and 4 bases at J; junction bases unmatched: 12. CDR3 nucleotides: TGTGCCAGCAGTGGTATAGCGGGAGAACGGGGACCAGATACGCAGTATTTT. Its protein is CASSGIAGERGPDTQYF. Full variable domain (remainder filled in from reference TRBV25-1 and TRBJ2-3): EADIYQTPRYLVIGTGKKITLECSQTMGHDKMYWYQQDPGMELHLIHYSYGVNSTEKGDLSSESTVSRIRTEHFPLTLESARPSHTSQYLCASSGIAGERGPDTQYFGPGTRLTVL.

The chain couples TRBV7-2 to TRBJ2-5; TRBD2 might be the D (5 bases). CDR3 length: 12 amino acids. Per germline, CDR1 SGHTA and CDR2 FQGNSA. The V and J ends lost 5 bases and 5 bases respectively, with 9 bases between them. CDR3 DNA sequence: TGTGCCAGCAGCACCCCGGGGGAGACCCAGTACTTC. Translating it yields CASSTPGETQYF.

The rearrangement links TRBV15 to TRBJ1-4; no reliable D call. The length of the CDR3 is 15 residues. In germline, CDR1 is LNHNV, CDR2 YYDKDF (reference sequence). V was pared by 5 bases and J by 3 bases, with 13 bases between. CDR3 in DNA: TGTGCCACCAGCGACTACGATAGCCCTAATGAAAAACTGTTTTTT. Its protein is CATSDYDSPNEKLFF.

The rearrangement links TRBV7-2 to TRBJ2-5; D gene uncertain. Deletions cut 4 bases from V and 4 bases from J, with 10 bases between. The germline V gene has CDR1 SGHTA and CDR2 FQGNSA. The CDR3 loop spans 13 amino acids. CDR3 in amino acids: CASSSITGETQYF. CDR3 bases: TGTGCCAGCAGCTCTATAACGGGAGAGACCCAGTACTTC.

The J gene is TRBJ1-5, the V gene TRBV6-1; the match to TRBD1 covers 7 bases. This CDR3 is built from 16 residues. Germline V gene sequence: CDR1 MNHNS, CDR2 SASEGT. V lost 6 bases, J lost 2 bases, and 10 bases stayed unmatched. CDR3 bases: TGTGCCAGCAGACGGACAGGATCAGGGGGCAATCAGCCCCAGCATTTT. Encoded protein: CASRRTGSGGNQPQHF.

V is TRBV20-1 and J is TRBJ2-7; 11 bases are a match to TRBD2. This CDR3 has 17 amino acids. Trimming took 5 bases from V and 2 from J; bases not matched to a gene: 14. CDR1 and CDR2 (germline): DFQATT, SNEGSKA (reference sequence). The CDR3 nucleotides are TGCAGTGCTCAGACTGCTTGGGGGACTAGCGGAACCTACGAGCAGTACTTC. It translates to CSAQTAWGTSGTYEQYF.

The genes are TRBV7-2 and TRBJ2-7; D remains unclear. V was trimmed by 5 bases and J by 2 bases, leaving 13 bases between them. The germline V gene encodes CDR1 SGHTA and CDR2 FQGNSA. The CDR3 covers 14 residues. CDR3 sequence reads: CASSPRAAAYEQYF. The CDR3 nucleotides read TGTGCCAGCAGCCCTAGGGCAGCCGCCTACGAGCAGTACTTC. Drawing the rest from reference TRBV7-2 and TRBJ2-7, the complete variable domain is GAGVSQSPSNKVTEKGKDVELRCDPISGHTALYWYRQSLGQGLEFLIYFQGNSAPDKSGLPSDRFSAERTGGSVSTLTIQRTQQEDSAVYLCASSPRAAAYEQYFGPGTRLTVT.

This chain links TRBV20-1 with TRBJ2-1; maybe TRBD2 (6 bases). The CDR3 has 15 residues. Trimming removed 4 bases from V and 9 bases from J, with 22 bases in between. From germline, CDR1 is DFQATT and CDR2 SNEGSKA (reference sequence). The CDR3 nucleotides read TGCAGTGCTATCTATCGGCGGGAAGGCCGGGGTGAGCAGTTCTTC. The encoded protein is CSAIYRREGRGEQFF.

The chain joins TRBV4-1 to TRBJ1-6, with 7 bases fitting TRBD1. This CDR3 contains 15 residues. Trimming cost V 4 bases and J 6 bases; bases outside gene matches: 6. The germline gives CDR1 MGHRA, CDR2 YSYEKL. CDR3 protein: CASSRTGDGNSPLHF. The CDR3 DNA follows: TGCGCCAGCAGCCGAACAGGGGACGGTAATTCACCCCTCCACTTT.

The chain uses TRBV6-1 and TRBJ1-1; possible D gene TRBD1, 6 bases. Per the germline V gene, CDR1 is MNHNS and CDR2 is SASEGT. V was clipped by 5 bases and J by 0 bases, with 10 bases between them. The CDR3 has 14 amino acids. CDR3 DNA sequence: TGTGCCAGCAGTCAACAGGGAGTGAACACTGAAGCTTTCTTT. It translates to CASSQQGVNTEAFF.

The CDR3 DNA sequence: TGTGCCAGCAGACCTACAGGGGGCATCGCTGAAGCTTTCTTT. This codes for CASRPTGGIAEAFF. The chain has TRBV6-2 or TRBV6-3 and TRBJ1-1, with TRBD1 matching over 9 bases. The CDR3 is made up of 14 amino acids. With 6 bases clipped from V and 6 bases from J, the junction kept 8 bases outside the gene matches. Germline V gives CDR1 MNHEY, CDR2 SVGEGT.

The chain employs TRBV7-8 and TRBJ1-2; D perhaps matches TRBD1 (5 bases). The V end was cut by 5 bases, the J end by 1 base, with 14 bases between. The CDR3 length is 15 residues. In germline, CDR1 is SGHVS, CDR2 FQNEAQ. CDR3 sequence (DNA): TGTGCCAGCAGCCCGTTGACAGCCCTTAACTATGGCTACACCTTC. The encoded protein is CASSPLTALNYGYTF.

V usage is TRBV6-1 and J usage is TRBJ2-7; D is perhaps TRBD1 (6 bases). This CDR3 spans 12 amino acids. The germline V and J ends were trimmed by 2 bases and 4 bases, with 6 bases remaining between them. CDR1 and CDR2 from the germline V gene are MNHNS and SASEGT. CDR3 protein: CASSEQGYEQYF. CDR3 coding DNA: TGTGCCAGCAGTGAACAGGGGTACGAGCAGTACTTC.

The chain links TRBV20-1 to TRBJ2-1; D is undetermined. Germline CDR1 is DFQATT and CDR2 is SNEGSKA (reference sequence). Between the trimmed V and J ends, which lost 1 base and 6 bases, there was a span of 16 bases. This CDR3 spans 15 amino acids. The CDR3 sequence: CSARVALGPGNEQFF. DNA for the CDR3: TGCAGTGCTAGAGTCGCTTTGGGTCCCGGCAATGAGCAGTTCTTC.

This chain connects TRBV7-9 to TRBJ1-4; a possible D gene is TRBD1 (5 bases). This CDR3 has 17 residues. In germline, CDR1 is SEHNR, CDR2 FQNEAQ (reference sequence). Trimming took 5 bases from V and 7 from J, leaving 23 bases between them. CDR3 region: CASSRIYSGAKGEKLFF. CDR3 coding DNA: TGTGCCAGCAGCCGTATCTACTCCGGGGCCAAGGGTGAAAAACTGTTTTTT. Based on the CDR3 plus reference TRBV7-9 and TRBJ1-4, the full variable domain is DTGVSQNPRHKITKRGQNVTFRCDPISEHNRLYWYRQTLGQGPEFLTYFQNEAQLEKSRLLSDRFSAERPKGSFSTLEIQRTEQGDSAMYLCASSRIYSGAKGEKLFFGSGTQLSVL.

This clonotype was seen more than once but under ten times. This chain links TRBV19 with TRBJ2-1, with 7 bases that match TRBD1. This CDR3 spans 14 amino acids. The germline CDR1 and CDR2 sequences are LNHDA and SQIVND (reference sequence). V shed 4 bases and J 4 bases; nucleotides not matched to a gene: 4. CDR3 in amino acids: CASSRDREYNEQFF. Written as DNA, the CDR3 is TGTGCCAGTAGTAGAGACAGGGAGTACAATGAGCAGTTCTTC.

CDR3 coding DNA: TGTGCCAGCTCACCAACGGGTGGGCTGACCTCCTACGAGCAGTACTTC. Encoded protein: CASSPTGGLTSYEQYF. This chain links TRBV18 with TRBJ2-7, with D uncertain. The CDR3 is 16 residues long. Germline values: CDR1 KGHSH, CDR2 LQKENI. Trimming shortened V by 2 bases and J by 0 bases, and 14 bases separated the two germline ends.

As DNA, the CDR3 is TGTGCCAGCAAAGTAGGGGCGAGCACAGATACGCAGTATTTT. Protein product: CASKVGASTDTQYF. The J gene is TRBJ2-3, the V gene TRBV2; possible D gene TRBD1, 5 bases. The CDR3 sequence is 14 residues long. Germline assignment: CDR1 SNHLY and CDR2 FYNNEI. Trimming pared 7 bases from V and 0 bases from J, leaving 11 bases between.

The rearrangement links TRBV28 to TRBJ2-2; the D is unclear. The germline CDR1 and CDR2 sequences are MDHEN and SYDVKM. This CDR3 is built from 13 residues. Trimming took off 6 bases at V and 3 bases at J, with 8 bases between the two ends. Written as DNA, the CDR3 is TGTGCCAGCAGCCTTACATACACCGGGGAGCTGTTTTTT. Protein product: CASSLTYTGELFF.

V gene TRBV2 combines with J gene TRBJ2-3, with 7 bases identical to TRBD1. This CDR3 is built from 14 residues. Germline-derived CDR1 and CDR2 are SNHLY and FYNNEI. Trimming cost V 4 bases and J 1 base; bases outside gene matches: 2. The chain's CDR3 is CASSGTGRTDTQYF. In nucleotides, the CDR3 is TGTGCCAGCAGTGGGACAGGCCGCACAGATACGCAGTATTTT.

On this clonotype: A read error may produce the germline difference seen at one junction end. The V gene is TRBV7-9, the J gene TRBJ2-3, with D perhaps TRBD1 (5 bases). Germline values: CDR1 SEHNR, CDR2 FQNEAQ (reference sequence). The CDR3 is 16 amino acids. DNA for the CDR3: TGCGCCAGCAGCTTGGCCCCGACAGTTGGGACAGATACGCAGTATTTT. The encoded protein is CASSLAPTVGTDTQYF.

The chain couples TRBV7-9 to TRBJ1-3; D ambiguous. Trimming left V 2 bases short and J 2 bases short, with 13 bases between. Germline V gene data show CDR1 as SEHNR and CDR2 as FQNEAQ (reference sequence). CDR3 size: 16 residues. CDR3 loop: CASSLTPWLPGNTIYF. The DNA of the CDR3 is TGTGCCAGCAGCTTAACGCCCTGGTTACCTGGAAACACCATATATTTT.

The gene calls are TRBV19 and TRBJ2-3; 9 nucleotides match TRBD2. CDR3 size: 16 residues. Per germline, CDR1 LNHDA and CDR2 SQIVND (reference sequence). Trimming cost V 6 bases and J 3 bases; bases outside gene matches: 10. The CDR3 sequence: CASSPFPGLATDTQYF. Written as DNA, the CDR3 is TGTGCCAGTAGCCCCTTTCCGGGACTAGCAACAGATACGCAGTATTTT.

The V call is TRBV20-1, the J call TRBJ2-3, with TRBD2 as a possible D gene (6 bases). The germline V gene has CDR1 DFQATT and CDR2 SNEGSKA (reference sequence). The CDR3 runs 15 residues. The V end was cut by 3 bases, the J end by 1 base, with 14 bases between. The CDR3 DNA is TGCAGTGCTAGCGGGAGCGGTGGGGGCACAGATACGCAGTATTTT. Amino acid sequence: CSASGSGGGTDTQYF.

The gene calls are TRBV7-2 and TRBJ1-3; 7 bases fit TRBD1. V gave up 5 bases and J gave up 0 bases; unmatched junction bases: 10. The germline V gene encodes CDR1 SGHTA and CDR2 FQGNSA. There are 17 residues in the CDR3. CDR3 protein: CASSPRTGLFSGNTIYF. CDR3 coding DNA: TGTGCCAGCAGCCCCCGGACAGGACTATTCTCTGGAAACACCATATATTTT.

This chain links TRBV29-1 with TRBJ2-5; tentatively, D is TRBD1 or TRBD2 (5 bases each). The CDR3 contains 12 residues. V lost 4 bases to trimming and J lost 5 bases, with 11 bases between them. Germline V lookup: CDR1 SQVTM, CDR2 ANQGSEA. CDR3 protein: CSVVGRDETQYF. CDR3 sequence (DNA): TGCAGCGTTGTAGGCAGGGACGAGACCCAGTACTTC.

The chain links TRBV10-1 to TRBJ1-1; 8 bases map to TRBD1. This CDR3 comprises 15 residues. Unmatched junction bases numbered 7, after V lost 3 bases and J lost 4 bases. CDR1 WNHNN and CDR2 SYGVQD come from the germline V gene (reference sequence). CDR3 amino acids: CASSEGQGRGTEAFF. In nucleotides, the CDR3 is TGCGCCAGCAGTGAAGGACAGGGACGGGGCACTGAAGCTTTCTTT.

This clonotype came up a few times. The chain is built from TRBV20-1 and TRBJ1-5; 7 nucleotides agree with TRBD1. The CDR3 has 17 amino acids. V lost 6 bases, J lost 0 bases, and 14 bases stayed unmatched. From germline, CDR1 is DFQATT and CDR2 SNEGSKA (reference sequence). The CDR3 loop is CSANRQGAFYSNQPQHF. CDR3 coding DNA: TGCAGTGCAAACAGACAGGGAGCCTTTTATAGCAATCAGCCCCAGCATTTT.

The CDR3 DNA is TGTGCCTGGAGTGTACAGGGAAACACCATATATTTT. It translates to CAWSVQGNTIYF. The rearrangement uses TRBV30 and TRBJ1-3; no reliable D call. V was cut by 0 bases and J by 4 bases, with 4 bases left in between. This CDR3 has 12 residues. The germline gives CDR1 GTSNPN, CDR2 SVGIG (reference sequence).